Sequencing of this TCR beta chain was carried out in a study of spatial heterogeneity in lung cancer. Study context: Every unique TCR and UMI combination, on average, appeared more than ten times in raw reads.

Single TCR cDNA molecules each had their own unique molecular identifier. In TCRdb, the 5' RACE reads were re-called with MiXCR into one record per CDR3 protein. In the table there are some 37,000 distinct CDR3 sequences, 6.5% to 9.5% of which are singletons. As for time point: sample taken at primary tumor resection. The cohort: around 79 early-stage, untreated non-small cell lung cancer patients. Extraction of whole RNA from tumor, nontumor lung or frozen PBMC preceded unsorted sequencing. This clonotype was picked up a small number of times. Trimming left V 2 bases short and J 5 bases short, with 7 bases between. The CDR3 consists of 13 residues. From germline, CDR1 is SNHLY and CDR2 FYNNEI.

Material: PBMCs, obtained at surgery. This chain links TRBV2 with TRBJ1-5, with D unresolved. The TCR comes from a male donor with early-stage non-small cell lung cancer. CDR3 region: CASSELKDQPQHF. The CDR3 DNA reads TGTGCCAGCAGTGAATTGAAGGATCAGCCCCAGCATTTT.